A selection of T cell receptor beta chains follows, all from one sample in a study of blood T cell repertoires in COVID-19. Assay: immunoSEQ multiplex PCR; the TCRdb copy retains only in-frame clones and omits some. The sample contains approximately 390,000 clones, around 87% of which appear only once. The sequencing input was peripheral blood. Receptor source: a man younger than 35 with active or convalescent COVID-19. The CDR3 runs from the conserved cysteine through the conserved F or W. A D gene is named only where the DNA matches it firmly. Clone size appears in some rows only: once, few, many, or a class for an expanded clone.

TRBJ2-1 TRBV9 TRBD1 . TGTGCCAGCAGCGTAGGAGGGGCGGGACAGGGCTACAATGAGCAGTTCTTC CASSVGGAGQGYNEQFF
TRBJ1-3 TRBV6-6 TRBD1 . TGTGCCAGCAGGCAAGCAGGGGGCGGAAACACCATATATTTT CASRQAGGGNTIYF
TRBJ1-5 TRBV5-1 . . TGCGCCAGCAGCTTGGACAGCGGACTACAGCCCCAGCATTTT CASSLDSGLQPQHF
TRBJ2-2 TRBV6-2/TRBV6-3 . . TGTGCCAGCAGCCCCTCGCTGAGTATTGTCGGGGAGCTGTTTTTT CASSPSLSIVGELFF
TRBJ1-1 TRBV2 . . TGTGCCAGCAAATTTGGGCAGAACACTGAAGCTTTCTTT CASKFGQNTEAFF
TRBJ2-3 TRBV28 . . TGTGCCAGCAGTTTACTGTCGGGGAACACAGATACGCAGTATTTT CASSLLSGNTDTQYF
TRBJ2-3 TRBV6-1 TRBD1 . TGTGCCAGCAGTGAAAATGGAAACAGGGGCCGAGATACGCAGTATTTT CASSENGNRGRDTQYF
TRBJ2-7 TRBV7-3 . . TGTGCCAGCAGCTTCTTCCCAGACTACGAGCAGTACTTC CASSFFPDYEQYF
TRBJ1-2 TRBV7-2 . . TGTGCCAGCAGCGCAGACATACGCTATGGCTACACCTTC CASSADIRYGYTF
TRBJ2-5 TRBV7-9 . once TGTGCCAGCAGCTTAGCTTTGGCGGATGGAGAGACCCAGTACTTC CASSLALADGETQYF
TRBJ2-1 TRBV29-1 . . TGCAGCGTTAACGGGAGTCCTCCTAATGAGCAGTTCTTC CSVNGSPPNEQFF
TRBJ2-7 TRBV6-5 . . TGTGCCACTGCGGGTTCACGGGCCTACGAGCAGTACTTC CATAGSRAYEQYF
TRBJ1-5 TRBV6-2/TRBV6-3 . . TGTGCCAGCAGTTACGAGGTCATCAATCAGCCCCAGCATTTT CASSYEVINQPQHF